This T cell receptor beta chain was found in a study of T cells in Graves' hyperthyroidism and ophthalmopathy. What was amplified from RNA transcripts were TCR beta CDR3 regions. First-round RT-PCR targeting the TCR CDR3 was performed with the HTBI primer set. TCRdb ran MiXCR on the multiplex PCR reads and lists one entry per CDR3 protein. The table records around 200,000 distinct CDR3 sequences, over 15% of them present only once. A word on this clonotype: The junction differs from germline at one of its ends, possibly a read error.

Germline V CDR1 and CDR2: SNHLY, FYNNEI. The CDR3 loop spans 14 amino acids. Patients aged 18 to 65 had newly diagnosed hyperthyroidism that had lasted under 2 months. Uncontrolled infections, other autoimmune diseases, pregnancy or lactation led to exclusion of patients. Each diagnosis was grounded in clinical symptoms, serum thyroxine and TRAb, thyroid ultrasound, and orbital computed tomography. Out of around 10 ml of fresh peripheral blood came the PBMCs. This TCR was recovered from a woman aged 50 to 60 with Graves' hyperthyroidism. The sequenced sample was blood. The chain employs TRBV2 and TRBJ1-2, with D perhaps matching TRBD1 (6 bases). The CDR3 coding sequence is TGTGACAGCAACATATATATCCGGACAGAGAGCTACACCTTC. Amino acid sequence: CDSNIYIRTESYTF. Full variable domain (remainder filled in from reference TRBV2 and TRBJ1-2): EPEVTQTPSHQVTQMGQEVILRCVPISNHLYFYWYRQILGQKVEFLVSFYNNEISEKSEIFDDQFSVERPDGSNFTLKIRSTKLEDSAMYFCDSNIYIRTESYTFGSGTRLTVV.